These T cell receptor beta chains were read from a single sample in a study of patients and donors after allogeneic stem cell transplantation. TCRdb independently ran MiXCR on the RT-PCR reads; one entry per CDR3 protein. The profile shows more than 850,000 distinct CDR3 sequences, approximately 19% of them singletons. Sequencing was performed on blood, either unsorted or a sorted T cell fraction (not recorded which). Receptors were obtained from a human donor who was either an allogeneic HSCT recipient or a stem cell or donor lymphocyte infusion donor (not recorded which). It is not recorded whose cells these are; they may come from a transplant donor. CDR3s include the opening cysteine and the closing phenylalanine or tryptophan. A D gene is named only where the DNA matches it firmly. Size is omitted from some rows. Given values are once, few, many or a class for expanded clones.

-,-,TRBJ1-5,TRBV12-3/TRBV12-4,TGTGCCAGCAGTTTGGCACGGGGGCCCGATGGTGGTCAGCCCCAGCATTTT,CASSLARGPDGGQPQHF
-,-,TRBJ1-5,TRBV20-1,TGCAGTGCTATAGGGGGCAATCAGCCCCAGCATTTT,CSAIGGNQPQHF
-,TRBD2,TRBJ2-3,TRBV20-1,TGCAGTGCTAGCGTGCTAGCGGGTAGCACAGATACGCAGTATTTT,CSASVLAGSTDTQYF
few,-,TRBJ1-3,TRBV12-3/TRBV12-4,TGTGCCAGCAGTTTTTTCGGGGGCGGAAACACCATATATTTT,CASSFFGGGNTIYF
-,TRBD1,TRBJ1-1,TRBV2,TGTGCCAGCAGTGATGTGGGACAGGGTATTCGTTCTGAAGCTTTCTTT,CASSDVGQGIRSEAFF
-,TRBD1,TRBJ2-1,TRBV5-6,TGTGCCAGCAGCTGGGGCCCGGGACAGGGTTCTTACAATGAGCAGTTCTTC,CASSWGPGQGSYNEQFF
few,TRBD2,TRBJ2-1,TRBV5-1,TGCGCCAGCAGCTTGGTTTCGGGACTAGCGGAGCCCTACAATGAGCAGTTCTTC,CASSLVSGLAEPYNEQFF
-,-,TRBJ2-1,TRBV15,TGTGCCACCAGCAGAGCCCATGAGCAGTTCTTC,CATSRAHEQFF
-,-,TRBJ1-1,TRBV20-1,TGCAGTGCGCCTCTAGGTAACAGGGTGAACACTGAAGCTTTCTTT,CSAPLGNRVNTEAFF
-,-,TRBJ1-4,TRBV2,TGTGCCAGCAGGGGGGACTACAATGAAAAACTGTTTTTT,CASRGDYNEKLFF
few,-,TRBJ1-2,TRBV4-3,TGCGCCAGCAGCCAAGGGTGGGCCAGCCTGGGCTACACCTTC,CASSQGWASLGYTF
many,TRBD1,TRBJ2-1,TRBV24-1,TGTGCCACCAGTGATTCCGACAGGGTGAGGCAGTTCTTC,CATSDSDRVRQFF
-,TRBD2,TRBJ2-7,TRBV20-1,TGCAGTGCTAGAGACCCTAGCGGGAGTGGAGCCGAGCAGTACTTC,CSARDPSGSGAEQYF
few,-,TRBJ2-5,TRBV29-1,TGCAGCGTTTCCACCCCGTCGGACGGGCAAGAGACCCAGTACTTC,CSVSTPSDGQETQYF
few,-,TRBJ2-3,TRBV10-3,TGTGCCACAGGGCGGGCCAGCACAGATACGCAGTATTTT,CATGRASTDTQYF
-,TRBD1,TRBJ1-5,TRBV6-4,TGTGCCAGCAGGGCCCAGGGGGTCATCAATCAGCCCCAGCATTTT,CASRAQGVINQPQHF
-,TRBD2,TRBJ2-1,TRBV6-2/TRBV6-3,TGTGCCAGCAGTTATGGGGTTGGAGCGGGGGTTTACAATGAGCAGTTCTTC,CASSYGVGAGVYNEQFF